These 29 T cell receptor beta chains came from one sample sequenced in a study of T cell repertoires in cytomegalovirus infection. Their antigens remain unidentified. TCRdb reanalysed the reads using MiXCR and keeps one entry per CDR3 protein. The data show approximately 89,000 distinct CDR3 sequences, about 29% seen once. The specimen was CD8+ T cells from cultured PBMCs, collected from culture after CMV antigen stimulation. The receptors derive from a human donor in good health (CMV status not recorded). Some clones in this sample may be carry-over from other donors' samples.

This clonotype turned up a few times. The V call is TRBV6-1, the J call TRBJ2-7; possibly TRBD1 or TRBD2 for D (6 bases each). Germline CDR1 is MNHNS and CDR2 is SASEGT. The CDR3 loop spans 13 amino acids. V was trimmed by 5 bases and J by 4 bases, leaving 12 bases between them. CDR3 in DNA: TGTGCCAGCAGTACCGGGGGCTCTTACGAGCAGTACTTC. The encoded protein is CASSTGGSYEQYF.

Regarding this clonotype: The junction departs from germline at one end; a sequencing error may be responsible. This sequence joins TRBV12-3 or TRBV12-4 and TRBJ1-1, with D perhaps matching TRBD1 (6 bases). The CDR3 spans 10 residues. This CDR3 is CATRFGGVRF. DNA for the CDR3: TGTGCCACCAGATTTGGGGGCGTTAGGTTT.

The genes are TRBV7-2 and TRBJ1-1, with TRBD1 matching 7 bases. This CDR3 has 15 amino acids. J lost 4 bases, V lost 0 bases, and 5 bases had no gene match. Germline CDR1 SGHTA, CDR2 FQGNSA. CDR3 protein: CASSLARQGGTEAFF. CDR3 sequence (DNA): TGTGCCAGCAGCTTAGCGAGGCAGGGGGGCACTGAAGCTTTCTTT. Filled out from reference TRBV7-2 and TRBJ1-1, the complete variable domain reads GAGVSQSPSNKVTEKGKDVELRCDPISGHTALYWYRQSLGQGLEFLIYFQGNSAPDKSGLPSDRFSAERTGGSVSTLTIQRTQQEDSAVYLCASSLARQGGTEAFFGQGTRLTVV.

This clonotype showed up just a few times. This sequence joins TRBV2 and TRBJ2-2; D possibly corresponds to TRBD2 (7 bases). There are 14 residues in the CDR3. Germline V lookup: CDR1 SNHLY, CDR2 FYNNEI. Between the trimmed V and J ends, which lost 6 bases and 7 bases, there was a span of 15 bases. The CDR3 sequence is CASRGGGFGGELFF. In DNA form, the CDR3 reads TGTGCCAGCAGGGGGGGGGGCTTTGGCGGGGAGCTGTTTTTT.

V usage is TRBV7-9 and J usage is TRBJ2-2; 8 nucleotides agree with TRBD2. V shed 4 bases and J 1 base; nucleotides not matched to a gene: 5. The CDR3 has 16 residues. Looked up from germline, CDR1 is SEHNR and CDR2 is FQNEAQ (reference sequence). The DNA for the CDR3 is TGTGCCAGCAGCTGGCCCCTAGCGGGGAACACCGGGGAGCTGTTTTTT. It encodes CASSWPLAGNTGELFF.

This clonotype was counted between two and nine times. The chain uses TRBV4-1 and TRBJ2-1; TRBD1 matches 7 bases. With 1 base clipped from V and 10 bases from J, the junction kept 7 bases outside the gene matches. Germline V lookup: CDR1 MGHRA, CDR2 YSYEKL. The CDR3 extends over 14 amino acids. In nucleotides, the CDR3 is TGCGCCAGCAGCCAAGTTGCGGCGGACAGGGAGCAGTTCTTC. Residues: CASSQVAADREQFF.

The genes are TRBV27 and TRBJ2-7, with 7 bases that match TRBD1. CDR1 MNHEY and CDR2 SMNVEV come from the germline V gene (reference sequence). The CDR3 totals 13 residues. V trimming: 5 bases; J trimming: 4 bases; junction bases outside the gene matches: 5. The CDR3, as DNA: TGTGCCAGCAGTCGGGACAGCGATTACGAGCAGTACTTC. It codes for CASSRDSDYEQYF.

The V and J genes are TRBV14 and TRBJ1-1, with D hard to call. Germline V lookup: CDR1 SGHDN, CDR2 FVKESK. This CDR3 region has 16 residues. With 4 bases removed from V and 1 base from J, the gap between germline ends came to 16 bases. CDR3 nucleotides: TGTGCCAGCAGCCCTCCCCGGGGAAGAGGGAACACTGAAGCTTTCTTT. Its translation: CASSPPRGRGNTEAFF.

In this sample, this clonotype turned up many times. The rearrangement uses TRBV7-6 and TRBJ2-7; TRBD1 might be the D (6 bases). CDR3 length equals 13 residues. V was pared by 5 bases and J by 0 bases, with 8 bases between. Germline CDR1 is SGHVS and CDR2 is FNYEAQ. For the CDR3, the DNA is TGTGCCAGCAGCACGACAGGCTCCTACGAGCAGTACTTC. This codes for CASSTTGSYEQYF.

Ten or more counts support this clonotype. V usage is TRBV4-2 and J usage is TRBJ1-4, with 7 nucleotides matching TRBD1. The junction had 10 bases not matched to a gene; V was cut back by 1 base and J by 5 bases. The CDR3 consists of 17 residues. Per germline, CDR1 LGHNA and CDR2 YNFKEQ. CDR3 residues: CASSQVGQEGQNEKLFF. Here the CDR3 DNA reads TGTGCCAGCAGCCAAGTCGGACAGGAGGGCCAAAATGAAAAACTGTTTTTT.

This chain connects TRBV7-2 to TRBJ1-2, with D uncertain. CDR3 length equals 14 residues. Trimming took 3 bases from V and 4 from J, leaving 12 bases between them. The V gene's germline CDR1 is SGHTA and CDR2 FQGNSA. CDR3 residues: CASSFTVPLYGYTF. CDR3 DNA: TGTGCCAGCAGCTTCACAGTTCCACTCTATGGCTACACCTTC.

DNA for the CDR3: TGTGCCAGCAGCTCAGGGCCAATTGGGACAACTGAAGCTTTCTTT. Its translation: CASSSGPIGTTEAFF. The V call is TRBV7-3, the J call TRBJ1-1, with D possibly matching TRBD1 (6 bases). The V end was cut by 4 bases, the J end by 5 bases, with 17 bases between. Germline V CDR1 and CDR2: SGHTA, FQGTGA. There are 15 residues in the CDR3.

V gene TRBV10-3 combines with J gene TRBJ1-6; 8 bases map to TRBD1. The V and J ends lost 10 bases and 9 bases, in that order; junction bases with no gene match: 8. Germline V CDR1 and CDR2: ENHRY, SYGVKD. This CDR3 is built from 13 residues. CDR3 loop: CATRTGYRSPLHF. The CDR3 DNA reads as TGTGCCACACGGACAGGGTATCGTTCACCCCTCCACTTT.

The chain joins TRBV12-3 or TRBV12-4 to TRBJ1-5; no clear D. This CDR3 spans 15 amino acids. V was cut by 5 bases and J by 3 bases, with 14 bases left in between. In DNA form, the CDR3 reads TGTGCCAGCAGTCCTCAAGGGTTGAACAATCAGCCCCAGCATTTT. Encoded protein: CASSPQGLNNQPQHF.

The chain carries TRBV6-2 or TRBV6-3 and TRBJ1-6, with unresolved D. The CDR3 has 15 amino acids. Germline V gene lookup returns CDR1 MNHEY and CDR2 SVGEGT. V was clipped by 5 bases and J by 7 bases, with 15 bases between them. DNA of the CDR3: TGTGCCAGCAGTCGACTATGGACGGGGAATTCACCCCTCCACTTT. Translation: CASSRLWTGNSPLHF.

This chain joins TRBV6-6 and TRBJ1-4; D gene uncertain. Germline V CDR1 and CDR2: MNHNY, SVGAGI (reference sequence). CDR3 size: 15 residues. Trimming took off 6 bases at V and 4 bases at J, with 15 bases between the two ends. The DNA for the CDR3 is TGTGCCAGCAGCCCCATTGAGGAAATTAATGAAAAACTGTTTTTT. Translating it yields CASSPIEEINEKLFF.

This clonotype was counted only a few times. The V gene is TRBV12-3 or TRBV12-4, the J gene TRBJ2-3; D gene ambiguous. Trimming left V 6 bases short and J 2 bases short, with 3 bases between. The CDR3 is 11 residues long. CDR3 nucleotide sequence: TGTGCCAGCAGAAACACAGATACGCAGTATTTT. Translated, it gives CASRNTDTQYF.

This clonotype was recorded once. The V call is TRBV7-9, the J call TRBJ1-2; 9 bases align to TRBD1. The V gene's germline CDR1 is SEHNR and CDR2 FQNEAQ (reference sequence). The CDR3 contains 14 residues. V was clipped by 5 bases and J by 7 bases; unmatched bases: 8. The CDR3 loop reads CASSTGQGWSGYTF. CDR3 bases: TGTGCCAGCAGCACGGGACAGGGTTGGTCTGGCTACACCTTC.

This clonotype has a count of ten or more. The chain couples TRBV4-2 to TRBJ1-5, with D maybe TRBD1 (5 bases). The CDR3 has 14 residues. Germline CDR1 and CDR2: LGHNA and YNFKEQ. V lost 4 bases and J lost 5, with 12 bases in between. The CDR3 reads CASSPRDGDQPQHF. The CDR3 bases are TGTGCCAGCAGCCCTAGGGACGGGGATCAGCCCCAGCATTTT.

The table lists this clonotype with a few counts. The chain uses TRBV12-3 or TRBV12-4 and TRBJ2-1; the D gene could be TRBD1 or TRBD2 (5 bases each). The CDR3 runs to 15 residues. The V and J ends lost 1 base and 7 bases respectively, with 14 bases between them. This chain's CDR3 is CASSLGGSSLNEQFF. As DNA, the CDR3 is TGTGCCAGCAGTTTAGGGGGGAGTAGTCTAAATGAGCAGTTCTTC.

This clonotype was detected only a few times. The chain joins TRBV12-3 or TRBV12-4 to TRBJ2-5; 9 bases map to TRBD2. The CDR3 sequence is 17 residues long. V trimming: 1 base; J trimming: 5 bases; junction bases outside the gene matches: 11. CDR3 nucleotides: TGTGCCAGCAGTTTAGAAGTTAGCGGGGGCCTACGCGAGACCCAGTACTTC. As protein: CASSLEVSGGLRETQYF.

This clonotype has more than one count but fewer than ten. The chain joins TRBV14 to TRBJ2-1, with D possibly TRBD2 on 5 matching bases. This CDR3 contains 13 residues. The V gene lost 6 bases and the J gene lost 8 bases, with 14 bases spanning the gap. Germline values: CDR1 SGHDN, CDR2 FVKESK. CDR3 protein: CASSQLAGYEQFF. As DNA, the CDR3 is TGTGCCAGCAGTCAGCTCGCGGGCTATGAGCAGTTCTTC.

V is TRBV3-1 and J is TRBJ2-7; 8 nucleotides align to TRBD1. Germline V gene data show CDR1 as LGHDT and CDR2 as YNNKEL (reference sequence). CDR3 length: 14 amino acids. The J segment lost 3 bases and the V segment lost 9 bases, leaving 10 bases of the junction unmatched. The CDR3 nucleotides read TGTGCCAGTTCGTTAAGGACAGGGTTCTACGAGCAGTACTTC. Encoded protein: CASSLRTGFYEQYF.

V is TRBV5-1 and J is TRBJ1-1; no clear D. This CDR3 is built from 15 residues. V lost 4 bases and J 1 base, leaving 14 bases between the germline ends. CDR1 is SGHRS, CDR2 YFSETQ, per germline. The CDR3 loop is CASSPWAGENTEAFF. The CDR3 bases are TGCGCCAGCAGCCCCTGGGCAGGCGAGAACACTGAAGCTTTCTTT.

V gene TRBV7-4 combines with J gene TRBJ1-1, with D perhaps TRBD1 (6 bases). This CDR3 region has 15 residues. V was shortened by 4 bases and J by 5 bases, with 17 bases between the two germline ends. Per germline, CDR1 SGHVT and CDR2 SQSDAQ. The DNA for the CDR3 is TGTGCCAGCAGCTCTCCCGGACAGTGGGAAACTGAAGCTTTCTTT. It yields the protein CASSSPGQWETEAFF.

The chain uses TRBV2 and TRBJ1-2, with D possibly being TRBD1 (6 bases). V was clipped by 6 bases and J by 2 bases, with 13 bases between them. The CDR3 is 14 amino acids. Germline CDR1 SNHLY, CDR2 FYNNEI. DNA for the CDR3: TGTGCCAGCAGGGCGGGACACCTAAACTATGGCTACACCTTC. It yields the protein CASRAGHLNYGYTF.

The J gene is TRBJ1-1, the V gene TRBV7-6, with D unresolved. This CDR3 has 15 amino acids. Trimming stripped 4 bases from V and 2 bases from J, with 14 bases between. Germline V gene data show CDR1 as SGHVS and CDR2 as FNYEAQ. Here the CDR3 reads CASSSSREANTEAFF. The CDR3 DNA sequence: TGTGCCAGCAGCTCCTCCCGAGAGGCTAACACTGAAGCTTTCTTT.

This clonotype was counted between two and nine times. The chain combines TRBV2 with TRBJ1-6, with 9 bases fitting TRBD1. With V trimmed by 3 bases and J by 6 bases, 6 bases remained unmatched. The CDR3 has 16 residues. The germline gives CDR1 SNHLY, CDR2 FYNNEI. The CDR3 sequence: CASSDFLGQGNSPLHF. CDR3 sequence (DNA): TGTGCCAGCAGTGATTTTTTGGGACAGGGTAATTCACCCCTCCACTTT. Supplemented by reference TRBV2 and TRBJ1-6, the full variable domain reads EPEVTQTPSHQVTQMGQEVILRCVPISNHLYFYWYRQILGQKVEFLVSFYNNEISEKSEIFDDQFSVERPDGSNFTLKIRSTKLEDSAMYFCASSDFLGQGNSPLHFGNGTRLTVT.

This clonotype was seen a few times. DNA of the CDR3: TGTGCCAGCAATACAGGGGGCCGGAGCCACACCTTC. Protein product: CASNTGGRSHTF. The chain uses TRBV12-3 or TRBV12-4 and TRBJ1-2; 9 bases agree with TRBD1. The CDR3 loop spans 12 amino acids. V lost 7 bases to trimming and J lost 12 bases; unmatched junction nucleotides: 9.